These 4 T cell receptor beta chains came from one sample sequenced in a study of regulatory T cells in long-lasting Graves disease. Time point noted: newly diagnosed GD, antithyroid drugs for less than 3 months. The authors made the TCR library using RNA they extracted from PBMCs. For TCR beta, libraries came from iRepertoire HTBI primers and Arm-PCR of CDR3 regions. From the multiplex PCR reads, TCRdb called clonotypes with MiXCR, one entry per CDR3 protein. The sample lists 450,000 to 500,000 distinct CDR3 sequences; around 16% were seen once. These sequences were also reported in another study, on T cells in Graves' hyperthyroidism and ophthalmopathy.

The input for sequencing was peripheral blood mononuclear cells (PBMCs), taken at new diagnosis, from a patient treated with antithyroid drugs. The receptors here all came from a middle-aged man with Graves disease.

The chain recombines TRBV29-1 with TRBJ1-2; no clear D gene. Deletions cut 4 bases from V and 0 bases from J, with 9 bases between. The germline gives CDR1 SQVTM, CDR2 ANQGSEA. The CDR3 runs to 13 residues. CDR3 in amino acids: CSVVAGTNYGYTF. CDR3 nucleotides: TGCAGCGTTGTAGCCGGAACTAACTATGGCTACACCTTC.

V gene TRBV7-3 combines with J gene TRBJ2-5; 12 bases fit TRBD2. TRBJ2-1 explains the end of the DNA better; the J call may be wrong. CDR1 is SGHTA and CDR2 is FQGTGA in the germline V gene. This CDR3 comprises 16 residues. The CDR3 DNA reads as TGTGCCAGCAGCAGCGGGACTAGCGGGCCCCAAGAGACCCAGTTCTTC. Translating gives CASSSGTSGPQETQFF.

There are a few counts of this clonotype. The V gene is TRBV29-1, the J gene TRBJ1-5; 8 positions match TRBD1. CDR3 length: 14 residues. V lost 7 bases and J lost 0; bases outside the gene matches: 5. CDR1 is SQVTM, CDR2 ANQGSEA, per germline. For the CDR3, the DNA is TGCAGCGCAGGGACAGGAACTAGCAATCAGCCCCAGCATTTT. It codes for CSAGTGTSNQPQHF.

This chain uses TRBV29-1 with TRBJ2-1; D might be TRBD1 or TRBD2, each matching 5 bases. The CDR3 has 15 amino acids. Germline CDR1 and CDR2: SQVTM and ANQGSEA. V shed 0 bases and J shed 0 bases, with 9 bases lying between them. Here the CDR3 reads CSVEEGRSSYNEQFF. DNA of the CDR3: TGCAGCGTTGAAGAGGGACGGAGCTCCTACAATGAGCAGTTCTTC.